The rows below give T cell receptor beta chains drawn from one sample of a study of T cell repertoires in cytomegalovirus infection. MiXCR, applied by TCRdb to the reads, yields one record per CDR3 protein. The table records roughly 200,000 distinct CDR3 sequences, 17% of them present only once. Sequencing was carried out using CD8+ T cells from PBMCs. The source of these receptors is a human donor in good health (CMV status not recorded). Some clones in this sample may be carry-over from other donors' samples. Each CDR3 is given with its conserved first and last residue. D genes are given only for firm matches. Size is omitted from some rows. Given values are once, few, many or a class for expanded clones.

D | J | size | V | DNA | CDR3
- | TRBJ2-5 | - | TRBV2 | TGTGCCAGCAGTGACCGACTCCTCTTGCAAGAGACCCAGTACTTC | CASSDRLLLQETQYF
- | TRBJ2-4 | - | TRBV23-1 | TGCGCCAGCACTATCACCGGACGGGTTAAAAACATTCAGTACTTC | CASTITGRVKNIQYF
- | TRBJ2-4 | few | TRBV12-3/TRBV12-4 | TGTGCCAGCAGTTTACATGGCCCCAAAGGGGCCAAAAACATTCAGTACTTC | CASSLHGPKGAKNIQYF
TRBD1 | TRBJ1-2 | - | TRBV7-9 | TGTGCCAGCAGCTTTTCCGGGACAGGGTCTAACTATGGCTACACCTTC | CASSFSGTGSNYGYTF
TRBD1 | TRBJ2-7 | - | TRBV6-2/TRBV6-3 | TGTGCCAGCAAACCGGGACAGCGACCCTACGAGCAGTACTTC | CASKPGQRPYEQYF
- | TRBJ2-2 | - | TRBV6-5 | TGTGCCAGCAGTTACTTGGGGGGGCGCATCGGGGAGCTGTTTTTT | CASSYLGGRIGELFF
- | TRBJ2-2 | many | TRBV7-2 | TGTGCCAGCAGCTTCCGCAGGGGCCGCGCCGGGGAGCTGTTTTTT | CASSFRRGRAGELFF
TRBD1 | TRBJ1-1 | many | TRBV28 | TGTGCCAGCAGCTTAGGGACAGTTAACACTGAAGCTTTCTTT | CASSLGTVNTEAFF
- | TRBJ2-3 | few | TRBV3-1 | TGTGCCAGCAGCCAAGTCTCGGGTATCACAGATACGCAGTATTTT | CASSQVSGITDTQYF
TRBD2 | TRBJ2-5 | few | TRBV7-8 | TGTGCCAGCGAAACTAGCGGGGGACCTGGGGAGACCCAGTACTTC | CASETSGGPGETQYF
- | TRBJ2-7 | - | TRBV4-3 | TGCGCCAGCAGCCAAGAGGCGCCGAGCTCCTACGAGCAGTACTTC | CASSQEAPSSYEQYF
- | TRBJ1-1 | few | TRBV14 | TGTGCCAGCAGCCCTGACCCGATGAACACTGAAGCTTTCTTT | CASSPDPMNTEAFF
- | TRBJ2-1 | few | TRBV27 | TGTGCCAGCAGTTTAGGAGCTACCAATGAGCAGTTCTTC | CASSLGATNEQFF
- | TRBJ1-1 | - | TRBV28 | TGTGCCAGCAGTTTTCAACTGGGCACTGAAGCTTTCTTT | CASSFQLGTEAFF
- | TRBJ2-2 | few | TRBV4-3 | TGCGCCAGCAGCCCACTGGTCGCCGGGGAGCTGTTTTTT | CASSPLVAGELFF
- | TRBJ1-1 | - | TRBV7-6 | TGTGCCAGCACGTCCGATTGGCGTACTGAAGCTTTCTTT | CASTSDWRTEAFF
- | TRBJ2-5 | few | TRBV28 | TGTGCCAGCAGTTTTGTGGGATGGGAGACCCAGTACTTC | CASSFVGWETQYF
- | TRBJ1-2 | - | TRBV6-9 | TGTGCCAGCAGTTCCCTGGGCGTCAACTATGGCTACACCTTC | CASSSLGVNYGYTF
TRBD1 | TRBJ1-1 | few | TRBV28 | TGTGCCAGCAGCGACCGACAGGGTCCAGCTGAAGCTTTCTTT | CASSDRQGPAEAFF
- | TRBJ1-2 | few | TRBV6-1 | TGTGCCAGCAGTTCCATTCGAGGACATCTCTATGGCTACACCTTC | CASSSIRGHLYGYTF
TRBD1 | TRBJ2-1 | - | TRBV12-3/TRBV12-4 | TGTGCCAGCAGTTTCCAAACGACAGGGGAGGACTACAATGAGCAGTTCTTC | CASSFQTTGEDYNEQFF
- | TRBJ2-5 | - | TRBV11-1 | TGTGCCAGCAGCGGGGCGGGGGAGACCCAGTACTTC | CASSGAGETQYF
- | TRBJ2-5 | - | TRBV4-3 | TGCGCCAGCAGCCAAGATGTAGCCCAAGAGACCCAGTACTTC | CASSQDVAQETQYF
- | TRBJ2-7 | few | TRBV28 | TGTGCCAGCAGTTTGGGGTTTACGGATGAGCAGTACTTC | CASSLGFTDEQYF
TRBD1 | TRBJ2-5 | few | TRBV7-6 | TGTGCCAGCAGCTGGACCCAGGGGGACCAAGAGACCCAGTACTTC | CASSWTQGDQETQYF
- | TRBJ1-5 | few | TRBV27 | TGTGCCAGCAGTTTAGTAGGGGAACGGGGCAATCAGCCCCAGCATTTT | CASSLVGERGNQPQHF
TRBD1 | TRBJ2-2 | - | TRBV4-3 | TGCGCCAGCAGCCTATACAGGACCGGGACAGTGAACACCGGGGAGCTGTTTTTT | CASSLYRTGTVNTGELFF
TRBD2 | TRBJ2-3 | few | TRBV29-1 | TGCAGCGTTGATCGCGGGGGGGCCTTAGATACGCAGTATTTT | CSVDRGGALDTQYF
TRBD1 | TRBJ2-7 | few | TRBV29-1 | TGCAGCGCCGACACTCGGACAGGAACCTCCTACGAGCAGTACTTC | CSADTRTGTSYEQYF
TRBD2 | TRBJ2-3 | - | TRBV28 | TGTGCCAGCAGTTTAGCGGGGGGGCCGGGCACAGATACGCAGTATTTT | CASSLAGGPGTDTQYF
TRBD1 | TRBJ1-1 | few | TRBV6-5 | TGTGCCAGCAGTTACAATACCGGGACAGGGAATACTGAAGCTTTCTTT | CASSYNTGTGNTEAFF
TRBD2 | TRBJ2-7 | - | TRBV7-9 | TGTGCCAGCAGCACCGGACTAGCGGGGGGCTCCTACGAGCAGTACTTC | CASSTGLAGGSYEQYF
- | TRBJ2-3 | - | TRBV19 | TGTGCCAGTAACCCCCCGGGGGGCGGAGATACGCAGTATTTT | CASNPPGGGDTQYF
- | TRBJ1-1 | - | TRBV6-2/TRBV6-3 | TGTGCCAGCAGTTACTCGACGAACAGGGACGCTGAAGCTTTCTTT | CASSYSTNRDAEAFF
TRBD2 | TRBJ2-1 | - | TRBV4-1 | TGCGCCAGCAGCCAAGATCCCCCACCCGCGCGGGGGAACCCCAACAATGAGCAGTTCTTC | CASSQDPPPARGNPNNEQFF
- | TRBJ1-1 | few | TRBV28 | TGTGCCAGCAGTCTCGGACAGCTCTTTGAAGCTTTCTTT | CASSLGQLFEAFF
- | TRBJ2-3 | many | TRBV7-2 | TGTGCCAGCAGCTTAAATTTTGTAGATACGCAGTATTTT | CASSLNFVDTQYF
- | TRBJ2-7 | - | TRBV6-2/TRBV6-3 | TGTGCCAGCAGTTACTCGAAGGGTTTCTACGAGCAGTACTTC | CASSYSKGFYEQYF
TRBD2 | TRBJ2-2 | - | TRBV7-2 | TGTGCCAGCAGCTTAAATTTCGGGGGGGGGGAAGTGCTGTTTTTT | CASSLNFGGGEVLFF
- | TRBJ1-1 | - | TRBV7-2 | TGTGCCAGCAGCAGGGAGAACACTGAAGCTTTCTTT | CASSRENTEAFF
- | TRBJ2-3 | few | TRBV24-1 | TGTGCCACCAGTGATTCCGGGACACTTCGCACAGATACGCAGTATTTT | CATSDSGTLRTDTQYF
- | TRBJ1-1 | once | TRBV4-1 | TGCGCCAGCAAAGAGTTCATGAACACTGAAGCTTTCTTT | CASKEFMNTEAFF
- | TRBJ2-7 | few | TRBV29-1 | TGCAGCGTCCCCTGGGGTATCGACGAGCAGTACTTC | CSVPWGIDEQYF
TRBD1 | TRBJ2-7 | - | TRBV27 | TGTGCCAGCAGTCCAGCAGGGACAGGGGGCTACGAGCAGTACTTC | CASSPAGTGGYEQYF
- | TRBJ1-1 | - | TRBV7-8 | TGTGCCAGCAGTGCCGGGACGAACACTGAAGCTTTCTTT | CASSAGTNTEAFF
TRBD1 | TRBJ2-2 | few | TRBV7-9 | TGTGCCAGCAGTTCTACCTCTGGACAGGGAGGACCGAACACCGGGGAGCTGTTTTTT | CASSSTSGQGGPNTGELFF
- | TRBJ2-1 | - | TRBV15 | TGTGCCACCAGGCGTCTAGCTTCCAACAATGAGCAGTTCTTC | CATRRLASNNEQFF
- | TRBJ1-1 | few | TRBV7-2 | TGTGCCAGCACCACCCCTGGGGGAACTGAAGCTTTCTTT | CASTTPGGTEAFF
- | TRBJ1-2 | - | TRBV10-3 | TGTGCCATCAGTGAGTCGGGCAGGGAATATGGCTACACCTTC | CAISESGREYGYTF
- | TRBJ2-2 | few | TRBV29-1 | TGCAGCGCGGGTCGGTCTGGGGAGCTGTTTTTT | CSAGRSGELFF
TRBD2 | TRBJ2-3 | few | TRBV28 | TGTGCCAGCAGTCTAACTAGCGGCACTAGCACAGATTCGCAGTATTTT | CASSLTSGTSTDSQYF
- | TRBJ2-2 | - | TRBV7-2 | TGTGCCAGCAGCTTAAACGGGGGGCCGAACACCGGGGAGCTGTTTTTT | CASSLNGGPNTGELFF
- | TRBJ1-6 | few | TRBV19 | TGTGCCAGTAGCCTCGGAGGGGTACCCCTCCACTTT | CASSLGGVPLHF